Listed here are 9 T cell receptor beta chains from one sample, sequenced in a study of blood T cell repertoires in COVID-19. TCRdb keeps only in-frame clones here, not all; method: immunoSEQ multiplex PCR. The sample consists of 250,000 to 350,000 clones, 65% to 85% of them appearing once. The specimen was peripheral blood. The receptors stem from a human donor with COVID-19, enrolled during active disease. The donor label of this sample is uncertain.

The sample holds a few counts of this clone. This chain uses TRBV7-3 with TRBJ1-5; D uncertain. V lost 5 bases and J lost 0, with 5 bases in between. The CDR3 runs 13 residues. Looked up from germline, CDR1 is SGHTA and CDR2 is FQGTGA. CDR3 DNA: TGTGCCAGCAGCCCGTATAGCAATCAGCCCCAGCATTTT. It encodes CASSPYSNQPQHF.

This CDR3 reads CASSGGDQETQYF. The CDR3 nucleotides read TGTGCCAGCAGCGGCGGAGACCAAGAGACCCAGTACTTC. The chain carries TRBV12-3 or TRBV12-4 and TRBJ2-5; D unresolved. Trimming stripped 6 bases from V and 0 bases from J, with 8 bases between. The CDR3 contains 13 residues.

This chain connects TRBV5-1 to TRBJ2-1, with 9 bases matching TRBD2. The length of the CDR3 is 17 residues. Unmatched junction bases numbered 11, after V lost 4 bases and J lost 3 bases. Germline CDR1 is SGHRS and CDR2 is YFSETQ. CDR3 loop: CASSLGVAGANYNEQFF. The CDR3 nucleotides read TGCGCCAGCAGCCTGGGGGTAGCGGGAGCTAACTACAATGAGCAGTTCTTC.

This chain connects TRBV9 to TRBJ2-1, with TRBD2 matching 7 bases. The germline gives CDR1 SGDLS, CDR2 YYNGEE. There are 16 residues in the CDR3. V dropped 4 bases and J dropped 5; count of bases not matched to a gene: 12. This chain's CDR3 is CASSPLRIAGNNEQFF. In nucleotides, the CDR3 is TGTGCCAGCAGCCCCCTGCGAATAGCGGGTAACAATGAGCAGTTCTTC. Complete variable domain (other parts from reference TRBV9 and TRBJ2-1): DSGVTQTPKHLITATGQRVTLRCSPRSGDLSVYWYQQSLDQGLQFLIQYYNGEERAKGNILERFSAQQFPDLHSELNLSSLELGDSALYFCASSPLRIAGNNEQFFGPGTRLTVL.

This chain links TRBV14 with TRBJ2-1; the D gene is possibly TRBD2 (5 bases). V dropped 1 base and J dropped 2 bases, with 6 bases sitting between them. This CDR3 comprises 14 residues. Germline V gene sequence: CDR1 SGHDN, CDR2 FVKESK. In nucleotides, the CDR3 is TGTGCCAGCAGCCAAGTGCGGGCCTACAATGAGCAGTTCTTC. It translates to CASSQVRAYNEQFF.

V and J are TRBV5-6 and TRBJ1-1; no clear D. CDR1 is SGHDT and CDR2 is YYEEEE in the germline V gene. This CDR3 is built from 15 residues. V was clipped by 0 bases and J by 0 bases, with 9 bases between them. The DNA for the CDR3 is TGTGCCAGCAGCTTGGCCTTGGGCTTGAACACTGAAGCTTTCTTT. As protein: CASSLALGLNTEAFF. The full variable domain, rest sourced from reference TRBV5-6 and TRBJ1-1, is DAGVTQSPTHLIKTRGQQVTLRCSPKSGHDTVSWYQQALGQGPQFIFQYYEEEERQRGNFPDRFSGHQFPNYSSELNVNALLLGDSALYLCASSLALGLNTEAFFGQGTRLTVV.

The CDR3 DNA reads as TGTGCCAGCAGCTTAGGGCCCAGCGAGCAGTACTTC. It specifies CASSLGPSEQYF. The rearrangement uses TRBV11-2 and TRBJ2-7; D uncertain. This CDR3 is built from 12 residues. Germline values: CDR1 SGHAT, CDR2 FQNNGV. V lost 1 base and J lost 6, with 7 bases in between.

The chain uses TRBV11-2 and TRBJ1-5, with 9 bases aligning to TRBD1. The germline gives CDR1 SGHAT, CDR2 FQNNGV. This CDR3 region has 15 residues. Trimming at V came to 5 bases and at J to 5 bases, leaving 7 bases not matched to a gene. The CDR3 bases are TGTGCCAGCAGCCCGACAGGGGGACGGTATCAGCCCCAGCATTTT. Its translation is CASSPTGGRYQPQHF.

Details on this clone: In the same sample, other DNA sequences code for this CDR3. This chain uses TRBV12-3 or TRBV12-4 with TRBJ1-1; D is perhaps TRBD1 (5 bases). V lost 5 bases to trimming and J lost 2 bases, with 9 bases between them. The CDR3 is made up of 13 amino acids. Here the CDR3 reads CASSPTENTEAFF. CDR3 DNA: TGTGCCAGCAGTCCGACAGAAAACACTGAAGCTTTCTTT.